One sample yielded the 23 T cell receptor beta chains listed below, sequenced in a study of blood T cell repertoires in COVID-19. Measured with immunoSEQ multiplex PCR; TCRdb has only the in-frame clones, and not every one. The data hold about 210,000 clones, with around four fifths observed a single time. The sequencing input was peripheral blood. The receptors were gathered from a man in his fifties or sixties with active or convalescent COVID-19.

The chain recombines TRBV7-9 with TRBJ1-1, with D possibly TRBD1 on 6 matching bases. Trimming left V 5 bases short and J 4 bases short, with 17 bases between. The CDR3 loop spans 15 amino acids. CDR1 and CDR2 (germline): SEHNR, FQNEAQ (reference sequence). CDR3 DNA sequence: TGTGCCAGCAGCCTAACGAGACAGGATAGCACTGAAGCTTTCTTT. Amino acids: CASSLTRQDSTEAFF.

This sequence joins TRBV5-4 and TRBJ2-1, with 10 bases fitting TRBD1. V lost 6 bases to trimming and J lost 2 bases; unmatched junction nucleotides: 5. Germline V gene lookup returns CDR1 SGHNT and CDR2 YYREEE (reference sequence). This CDR3 comprises 15 residues. CDR3 sequence: CASTRGQGAYNEQFF. CDR3 in DNA: TGTGCCAGCACCCGAGGACAGGGGGCCTACAATGAGCAGTTCTTC.

V and J are TRBV6-6 and TRBJ1-6; D unclear. With 8 bases removed from V and 5 bases from J, the gap between germline ends came to 13 bases. CDR3 length equals 14 residues. Germline V gene sequence: CDR1 MNHNY, CDR2 SVGAGI (reference sequence). The CDR3 is CASRPAGHNSPLHF. The CDR3 nucleotides read TGTGCCAGCCGGCCAGCAGGCCATAATTCACCCCTCCACTTT.

The rearrangement joins TRBV5-5 to TRBJ2-3; D is possibly TRBD2 (5 bases). Germline lookup yields CDR1 SGHKS and CDR2 YYEKEE (reference sequence). V was clipped by 0 bases and J by 6 bases, with 20 bases between them. The CDR3 is 17 amino acids. CDR3 protein: CASSLDPEATIGDTQYF. CDR3 DNA sequence: TGTGCCAGCAGCTTGGATCCGGAGGCGACCATCGGTGATACGCAGTATTTT.

This chain uses TRBV5-1 with TRBJ1-2; 10 bases agree with TRBD1. The CDR3 runs to 14 residues. CDR1 is SGHRS, CDR2 YFSETQ, per germline. Trimming cost V 0 bases and J 5 bases; bases outside gene matches: 1. The CDR3 spells CASSLGDRGYGYTF. The CDR3 DNA sequence: TGCGCCAGCAGCTTGGGGGACAGGGGATATGGCTACACCTTC.

The rearrangement joins TRBV6-5 to TRBJ1-1; TRBD1 is a possible D gene (5 bases). This CDR3 region has 12 residues. Looked up from germline, CDR1 is MNHEY and CDR2 is SVGAGI. Trimming pared 6 bases from V and 5 bases from J, leaving 10 bases between. CDR3 loop: CASSRRGTEAFF. The DNA of the CDR3 is TGTGCCAGCAGCCGACGGGGGACTGAAGCTTTCTTT.

The genes are TRBV28 and TRBJ2-5, with D perhaps matching TRBD2 (6 bases). The CDR3 is made up of 15 amino acids. V was pared by 6 bases and J by 1 base, with 15 bases between. Germline loops: CDR1 MDHEN, CDR2 SYDVKM. The CDR3 DNA reads as TGTGCCAGCAGGGCAATGGGGGGACTCCAAGAGACCCAGTACTTC. It codes for CASRAMGGLQETQYF.

With respect to this clone: Within the sample, other DNA sequences also encode this same CDR3. The gene calls are TRBV3-1 (or the pseudogene TRBV3-2) and TRBJ1-5; D is unresolved. Germline V gene data show CDR1 as LGHDT and CDR2 as YNNKEL (reference sequence). V lost 4 bases and J lost 7, with 8 bases in between. The CDR3 has 12 amino acids. The CDR3 spells CASSLGGQPQHF. The CDR3 nucleotides read TGTGCCAGCAGCCTTGGAGGACAGCCCCAGCATTTT.

The CDR3 DNA reads as TGCAGTGCTAGTGCCAATAGCGGCAGCTCCTACGAGCAGTACTTC. The encoded protein is CSASANSGSSYEQYF. The chain employs TRBV20-1 and TRBJ2-7; D may be TRBD2 (6 bases). V lost 3 bases and J lost 0, with 15 bases in between. The CDR3 covers 15 residues. Per germline, CDR1 DFQATT and CDR2 SNEGSKA (reference sequence).

The chain uses TRBV9 and TRBJ2-3; D gene ambiguous. The germline gives CDR1 SGDLS, CDR2 YYNGEE. The length of the CDR3 is 14 residues. The V and J ends lost 0 bases and 4 bases respectively, with 9 bases between them. The CDR3 sequence is CASSVGLVADTQYF. DNA for the CDR3: TGTGCCAGCAGCGTAGGGCTAGTAGCAGATACGCAGTATTTT. Variable domain in full (rest from reference TRBV9 and TRBJ2-3): DSGVTQTPKHLITATGQRVTLRCSPRSGDLSVYWYQQSLDQGLQFLIQYYNGEERAKGNILERFSAQQFPDLHSELNLSSLELGDSALYFCASSVGLVADTQYFGPGTRLTVL.

The V and J genes are TRBV7-9 and TRBJ1-5; tentatively, D is TRBD1 (6 bases). The V end was cut by 3 bases, the J end by 7 bases, with 10 bases between. The CDR3 extends over 13 amino acids. Germline V gives CDR1 SEHNR, CDR2 FQNEAQ (reference sequence). CDR3 nucleotides: TGTGCCAGCAGCTTGGAGGGGGGGCAGCCCCAGCATTTT. Amino acids: CASSLEGGQPQHF.

A remark on this clone: The same CDR3 can be traced to other DNA sequences in this sample. The rearrangement links TRBV3-1 (or the pseudogene TRBV3-2) to TRBJ2-1; TRBD2 agrees at 10 bases. Trimming removed 1 base from V and 6 bases from J; junction bases left unmatched: 15. CDR3 length: 19 residues. Germline V gene data show CDR1 as LGHDT and CDR2 as YNNKEL (reference sequence). The CDR3 sequence: CASSQGSSASGRGFNEQFF. The CDR3 nucleotides are TGTGCCAGCAGCCAAGGGTCGTCGGCTAGCGGGAGAGGTTTCAATGAGCAGTTCTTC.

V gene TRBV28 combines with J gene TRBJ2-1; a possible D gene is TRBD2 (6 bases). Trimming stripped 1 base from V and 6 bases from J, with 13 bases between. The CDR3 runs to 15 residues. The germline gives CDR1 MDHEN, CDR2 SYDVKM. In DNA, the CDR3 is TGTGCCAGCAGTTTATTAGCACTAGCCCGCAATGAGCAGTTCTTC. Amino acid sequence: CASSLLALARNEQFF.

The chain carries TRBV2 and TRBJ1-5, with TRBD1 matching over 8 bases. The V and J ends lost 4 bases and 6 bases, in that order; junction bases with no gene match: 5. CDR1 is SNHLY and CDR2 is FYNNEI in the germline V gene. The CDR3 is made up of 14 amino acids. DNA for the CDR3: TGTGCCAGCAGTGCGGGACAGGCTCGTCAGCCCCAGCATTTT. It is translated as CASSAGQARQPQHF.

The chain links TRBV27 to TRBJ2-1, with 12 positions matching TRBD2. The CDR3 length is 19 residues. CDR1 and CDR2 from the germline V gene are MNHEY and SMNVEV (reference sequence). V shed 5 bases, J shed 9 bases, and the junction held 20 bases outside the gene matches. The CDR3 sequence is CASSPYLPQTSGSEGEQFF. Written as DNA, the CDR3 is TGTGCCAGCAGTCCCTACTTGCCGCAGACTAGCGGGAGTGAGGGTGAGCAGTTCTTC.

The chain carries TRBV14 and TRBJ1-3, with D possibly matching TRBD1 (6 bases). Germline CDR1 is SGHDN and CDR2 is FVKESK. V was shortened by 1 base and J by 3 bases, with 10 bases between the two germline ends. The CDR3 has 15 residues. Here the CDR3 DNA reads TGTGCCAGCAGCCAAGCGGGGACAAGTGGAAACACCATATATTTT. It translates to CASSQAGTSGNTIYF.

This chain uses TRBV5-1 with TRBJ2-2, with D tentatively TRBD2 (5 bases). V dropped 6 bases and J dropped 6 bases, with 9 bases sitting between them. Germline CDR1 and CDR2: SGHRS and YFSETQ. The CDR3 is 12 residues long. CDR3: CASISGAGELFF. The CDR3, as DNA: TGCGCCAGCATCTCCGGGGCCGGGGAGCTGTTTTTT.

V usage is TRBV30 and J usage is TRBJ1-1, with a tentative D call TRBD1 (5 bases). V lost 4 bases and J 6 bases, leaving 12 bases between the germline ends. The CDR3 contains 12 residues. CDR1 is GTSNPN and CDR2 is SVGIG in the germline V gene (reference sequence). This CDR3 is CAWIREFAEAFF. In nucleotides, the CDR3 is TGTGCCTGGATCAGGGAATTTGCTGAAGCTTTCTTT. The whole variable domain, filled in from reference TRBV30 and TRBJ1-1, reads SQTIHQWPATLVQPVGSPLSLECTVEGTSNPNLYWYRQAAGRGLQLLFYSVGIGQISSEVPQNLSASRPQDRQFILSSKKLLLSDSGFYLCAWIREFAEAFFGQGTRLTVV.

CDR3: CASSLILTSGGTDTQYF. CDR3 DNA: TGTGCCAGCTCACTAATACTGACTAGCGGGGGAACAGATACGCAGTATTTT. The V and J genes are TRBV18 and TRBJ2-3; 12 bases align to TRBD2. This CDR3 contains 17 residues. Per germline, CDR1 KGHSH and CDR2 LQKENI. The V segment lost 4 bases and the J segment 3 bases; nucleotides outside the gene matches: 8.

V and J are TRBV28 and TRBJ1-2; possibly TRBD1 for D (6 bases). The CDR3 sequence is 14 residues long. Trimming left V 6 bases short and J 9 bases short, with 20 bases between. CDR1 and CDR2 from the germline V gene are MDHEN and SYDVKM. CDR3 nucleotides: TGTGCCAGCAGCACCGCAGGGGAGGGAAGAAGCTACACCTTC. This translates into CASSTAGEGRSYTF.

The chain carries TRBV30 and TRBJ1-6, with no clear D. This CDR3 has 15 amino acids. The V and J ends lost 1 base and 4 bases respectively, with 11 bases between them. CDR1 and CDR2 (germline): GTSNPN, SVGIG (reference sequence). The CDR3 spells CAWSGAATYNSPLHF. Written as DNA, the CDR3 is TGTGCCTGGAGTGGGGCAGCTACTTATAATTCACCCCTCCACTTT.

V usage is TRBV4-1 and J usage is TRBJ2-5; D not resolved. The ends were cut back, 0 bases at V and 5 bases at J, with 13 bases in the middle. The CDR3 covers 15 residues. Looked up from germline, CDR1 is MGHRA and CDR2 is YSYEKL. CDR3: CASSQDRVGRETQYF. The CDR3 DNA is TGCGCCAGCAGCCAAGATCGAGTGGGCCGGGAGACCCAGTACTTC.

The chain recombines TRBV27 with TRBJ2-1, with a possible D match to TRBD1 (6 bases). Germline CDR1 reads MNHEY; CDR2 reads SMNVEV (reference sequence). The length of the CDR3 is 14 residues. Trimming pared 5 bases from V and 5 bases from J, leaving 13 bases between. The DNA for the CDR3 is TGTGCCAGCAGTCCGCGACAGGCAAACAATGAGCAGTTCTTC. It encodes CASSPRQANNEQFF.